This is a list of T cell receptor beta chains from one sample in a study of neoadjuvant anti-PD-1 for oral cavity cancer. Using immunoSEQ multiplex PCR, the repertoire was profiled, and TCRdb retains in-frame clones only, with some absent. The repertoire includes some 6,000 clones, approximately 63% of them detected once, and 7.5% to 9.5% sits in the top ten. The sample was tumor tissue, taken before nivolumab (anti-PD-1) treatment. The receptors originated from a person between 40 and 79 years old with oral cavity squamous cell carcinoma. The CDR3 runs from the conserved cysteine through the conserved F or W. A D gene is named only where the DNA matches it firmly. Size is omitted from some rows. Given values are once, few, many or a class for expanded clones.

CASSPGTPAGQFF,TGTGCCAGCAGCCCGGGGACTCCCGCCGGGCAGTTCTTC,TRBJ2-1,-,-,TRBV7-8
CASSFAGTNNQPQHF,TGTGCCAGCAGTTTCGCCGGGACAAACAATCAGCCCCAGCATTTT,TRBJ1-5,-,-,TRBV7-2
CASSSDSPEGKGYTF,TGTGCCAGCAGCTCGGACAGCCCGGAGGGGAAGGGCTACACCTTC,TRBJ1-2,-,-,TRBV5-4
CASSQTGARYEQYF,TGTGCCAGCAGTCAGACAGGGGCTCGCTACGAGCAGTACTTC,TRBJ2-7,TRBD1,-,TRBV27
CASSSDRAGEQYF,TGTGCCAGTAGCTCCGACAGGGCCGGCGAGCAGTACTTC,TRBJ2-7,TRBD1,-,TRBV19
CASSFVQQGDEQYF,TGTGCCAGCAGCTTTGTACAGCAAGGCGACGAGCAGTACTTC,TRBJ2-7,-,-,TRBV11-1
CASRPDEGPYEQYF,TGTGCCAGCAGACCAGACGAAGGGCCCTACGAGCAGTACTTC,TRBJ2-7,-,few,TRBV21-1
CATAGANTGELFF,TGTGCCACGGCCGGGGCGAACACCGGGGAGCTGTTTTTT,TRBJ2-2,-,-,TRBV19
CASSPTAGFGANVLTF,TGTGCCAGCTCTCCTACCGCGGGATTTGGGGCCAACGTCCTGACTTTC,TRBJ2-6,-,-,TRBV28
CATTLAGDYNEQFF,TGTGCCACCACACTAGCGGGGGATTACAATGAGCAGTTCTTC,TRBJ2-1,TRBD2,-,TRBV6-6
CASRDNNQPQHF,TGTGCCAGCAGGGACAATAATCAGCCCCAGCATTTT,TRBJ1-5,-,few,TRBV19
CASSSSAGGNTGELFF,TGCGCCAGCAGCTCGAGTGCGGGAGGGAACACCGGGGAGCTGTTTTTT,TRBJ2-2,TRBD2,few,TRBV5-1
CASSEGLHNEQFF,TGTGCCAGCAGTGAGGGACTACACAATGAGCAGTTCTTC,TRBJ2-1,TRBD2,-,TRBV28
CASSPKGAGNVGYTF,TGTGCCAGCAGCCCAAAGGGGGCAGGAAATGTTGGCTACACCTTC,TRBJ1-2,TRBD1,few,TRBV9
CSVEDPWTDTQYF,TGCAGCGTTGAAGATCCTTGGACAGATACGCAGTATTTT,TRBJ2-3,-,-,TRBV29-1
CASSVGTEQFF,TGTGCCAGCAGCGTAGGGACTGAGCAGTTCTTC,TRBJ2-1,-,-,TRBV9
CAWQGRVVETQYF,TGTGCCTGGCAGGGGAGGGTGGTTGAGACCCAGTACTTC,TRBJ2-5,-,-,TRBV30
CASSQNYEQYF,TGTGCCAGCAGCCAAAACTACGAGCAGTACTTC,TRBJ2-7,-,-,TRBV6-5
CASNYGEEVQPQHF,TGTGCCAGCAATTACGGGGAGGAGGTTCAGCCCCAGCATTTT,TRBJ1-5,-,-,TRBV2
CASSQEYGRRSIEQFF,TGCGCCAGCAGCCAAGAGTACGGACGCCGTAGTATTGAGCAGTTCTTC,TRBJ2-1,-,-,TRBV4-1
CAWSVPQRSKINYGYTF,TGTGCCTGGAGTGTCCCCCAGCGGAGCAAGATTAACTATGGCTACACCTTC,TRBJ1-2,-,-,TRBV30
CASSSGLAGLQFF,TGTGCCAGCAGTTCGGGACTAGCGGGGCTCCAGTTCTTC,TRBJ2-1,TRBD2,once,TRBV27
CASSNAGGRGDTQYF,TGCGCCAGCAGCAACGCGGGGGGCCGGGGGGATACGCAGTATTTT,TRBJ2-3,TRBD2,-,TRBV5-1
CASSFMRTGEAFF,TGTGCCAGCAGCTTTATGCGGACAGGGGAAGCTTTCTTT,TRBJ1-1,TRBD1,-,TRBV11-2
CASSHPLAGYNEQFF,TGCGCCAGCAGCCACCCCCTGGCGGGTTACAATGAGCAGTTCTTC,TRBJ2-1,-,-,TRBV5-1
CAISMGLAVSSSYNEQFF,TGTGCCATCAGCATGGGACTAGCGGTCTCGAGCTCCTACAATGAGCAGTTCTTC,TRBJ2-1,TRBD2,once,TRBV10-3
CASSGGPRYGPQHF,TGTGCCAGCAGCGGTGGACCTCGTTATGGGCCCCAGCATTTT,TRBJ1-5,-,-,TRBV9
CACDYSPPAFF,TGTGCCTGCGACTACTCCCCCCCCGCTTTCTTT,TRBJ1-1,-,-,TRBV30
CASSFSGEQFF,TGTGCCAGCAGTTTTTCGGGGGAGCAGTTCTTC,TRBJ2-1,-,once,TRBV28
CASSLRGTGGRNEQFF,TGTGCCAGCAGCTTACGAGGGACAGGGGGTCGCAATGAGCAGTTCTTC,TRBJ2-1,TRBD1,-,TRBV7-3